Listed here are 5 T cell receptor beta chains from one sample, sequenced in a study of metastatic and nonmetastatic thyroid tumors (dated by TCRdb to between 2020 and 2021). No patient had received any treatment before thyroid surgery. Libraries were constructed by PCR. Instrument used: Illumina HiSeq 4000. The public reads were run again by TCRdb, first through fastp at Q25 and then through MiXCR, and only productive beta chains were kept. Within this sample are about 40,000 clones, with about 13% of them counted one time only. The top ten clonotypes cover over 7.5% of the sample. The material sequenced was blood. The receptor source for this set is a female donor with papillary thyroid cancer or a benign thyroid nodule (not recorded which). Some clones in this sample may be carry-over from other donors' samples.

This clone came up many times. Written as DNA, the CDR3 is TGTGCCAGCAGCTCTACTAGCGTACCTAGCACAGATACGCAGTATTTT. Translating gives CASSSTSVPSTDTQYF. The chain is built from TRBV11-2 and TRBJ2-3, with 7 bases that match TRBD2. Germline CDR1 SGHAT, CDR2 FQNNGV. V gave up 4 bases and J gave up 0 bases; unmatched junction bases: 7. The CDR3 loop spans 16 amino acids.

The table lists this clone with many counts. The genes are TRBV9 and TRBJ2-4; weak D call: TRBD2 (7 bases). Germline V CDR1 and CDR2: SGDLS, YYNGEE. This CDR3 is built from 19 residues. V lost 3 bases and J 0 bases, leaving 22 bases between the germline ends. The CDR3 here is CASSALGGRTDVAKNIQYF. CDR3 DNA sequence: TGTGCCAGCAGCGCCTTGGGGGGGAGGACAGATGTAGCCAAAAACATTCAGTACTTC.

In this sample, this clone turned up many times. Within the sample, other DNA sequences also encode this same CDR3. The genes are TRBV5-8 and TRBJ1-2, with no clear D. This CDR3 spans 13 amino acids. The V end lost 0 bases, the J end lost 4 bases, and 7 bases lay between the germline ends. Germline V CDR1 and CDR2: SGHTS, YDEGEE. The CDR3 protein is CASSLGRIYGYTF. CDR3 nucleotides: TGTGCCAGCAGCTTGGGCCGGATCTATGGCTACACCTTC.

A remark on this clone: A much larger clone sits a single nucleotide away, making a read error possible. The rearrangement uses TRBV18 and TRBJ2-3; the match to TRBD2 covers 7 bases. CDR1 KGHSH and CDR2 LQKENI come from the germline V gene. The CDR3 length is 14 residues. Trimming removed 5 bases from V and 3 bases from J; junction bases left unmatched: 5. CDR3 loop: CASSSWGGTDTQYF. Written as DNA, the CDR3 is TGTGCCAGCTCATCATGGGGAGGGACAGATACGCAGTATTTT.

Ten or more counts support this clone. This chain connects TRBV20-1 to TRBJ2-7; D tentatively reads TRBD1 or TRBD2 (5 bases each). Germline V gene data show CDR1 as DFQATT and CDR2 as SNEGSKA (reference sequence). Between the trimmed V and J ends, which lost 6 bases and 2 bases, there was a span of 11 bases. The length of the CDR3 is 12 residues. CDR3 bases: TGCAGTGCCAGGGAGACTGCCTACGAGCAGTACTTC. It encodes CSARETAYEQYF.